This is a list of T cell receptor beta chains from one sample in a study of blood T cell repertoires in COVID-19. Measured with immunoSEQ multiplex PCR; TCRdb has only the in-frame clones, and not every one. The sample lists 130,000 to 150,000 clones, around four fifths occurring once. The sample taken for sequencing was peripheral blood. Receptors were obtained from a human donor in a cohort sampled during active COVID-19. Each CDR3 is given with its conserved first and last residue.

j_gene,v_gene,CDR3aa
TRBJ2-5,TRBV28,CASSLGGAKTQYF
TRBJ2-3,TRBV5-1,CASSLSVAEGDTQYF
TRBJ1-5,TRBV30,CAWSKGSNQPQHF
TRBJ2-3,TRBV5-6,CASSGPGYTNTDTQYF
TRBJ2-3,TRBV6-2/TRBV6-3,CASSWGQRGGTQYF
TRBJ1-4,TRBV6-6,CASRQGNNEKLFF
TRBJ2-1,TRBV5-4,CASSLGEGGGNEQFF
TRBJ2-1,TRBV4-2,CASSQAGAGDRAYNEQFF
TRBJ2-2,TRBV5-8,CASRPLPGQGGGELFF
TRBJ1-4,TRBV28,CASQIQGTEKLFF
TRBJ2-1,TRBV5-5,CASSQGSGGIEQFF
TRBJ1-6,TRBV5-5,CASSPRTGTNSPLHF
TRBJ1-6,TRBV4-1,CASQVAGFNSPLHF
TRBJ2-1,TRBV27,CASSLAGRGLIF
TRBJ1-3,TRBV15,CATSTAQSGNTIYF
TRBJ2-2,TRBV5-6,CASSLDRGFTGELFF
TRBJ2-7,TRBV15,CATSRDRGSYEQYF
TRBJ1-2,TRBV14,CASSQEAVNYGYTF
TRBJ2-5,TRBV7-9,CASSRLNRQGETQYF
TRBJ1-2,TRBV4-3,CASSNDRVEGYTF
TRBJ2-3,TRBV4-2,CASSQGLGASTDTQYF
TRBJ1-3,TRBV20-1,CSASQGLAGNTIYF
TRBJ1-2,TRBV7-3,CASSVPGQGLYGYTF
TRBJ1-3,TRBV5-6,CASSLAGRPNTIYF
TRBJ1-2,TRBV27,CASSITGSYGYTF
TRBJ1-2,TRBV27,CASRDRDPYGYTF
TRBJ1-4,TRBV11-3,CASSVQGEKLFF
TRBJ2-2,TRBV7-2,CASSLAGGQIHGELFF
TRBJ2-2,TRBV7-8,CASSLAGLAGAPPGELFF
TRBJ1-2,TRBV5-6,CASSSGTVGYTF
TRBJ1-1,TRBV18,CASSPSGQGNTEAFF
TRBJ1-6,TRBV19,CASSTTGDGTPLHF
TRBJ2-1,TRBV6-1,CASSEGPSGTYNEQFF
TRBJ1-4,TRBV4-1,CASSPGRATNEKLFF
TRBJ2-1,TRBV3-1/TRBV3-2,CASSQGWRGSSYNEQFF